Reported below is one T cell receptor (beta chain). Its antigen is currently unknown. The data stem from a study of T cell responses to AZD1222 COVID-19 vaccine. Findings and caveats of the study: Only a handful of people who got AZD1222 tested seropositive at baseline. Sampling captured repertoires only after the peak T cell response.

Some clones are missing from TCRdb's copy, which holds only in-frame ones; the method was immunoSEQ multiplex PCR. Of 100,000 to 150,000 clones listed, 88% are singletons. With V trimmed by 4 bases and J by 5 bases, 9 bases remained unmatched. Germline CDR1 is MNHEY and CDR2 is SMNVEV (reference sequence). The CDR3 has 16 residues. Material: peripheral blood, obtained on day 0 of AZD1222 vaccination. The chain links TRBV27 to TRBJ1-4; 8 positions agree with TRBD1. This TCR derives from an adult in good health. For the CDR3, the DNA is TGTGCCAGCAGTTCCAGGACAGGGAGGGGAAATGAAAAACTGTTTTTT. It is translated as CASSSRTGRGNEKLFF.